This T cell receptor beta chain is from a study of blood T cells in healthy people across ages. Study outcomes and limitations: Higher diversity and more naive CD4+ cells were features of long-lived donors, compared to aged donors.

From germline, CDR1 is SEHNR and CDR2 FQNEAQ (reference sequence). This CDR3 is built from 15 residues. Deletions cut 2 bases from V and 6 bases from J, with 15 bases between. A remark on this clonotype: Its antigen is not identified.

Through a sample-barcoded 5' primer and a J-beta primer mix, a second PCR was run for about 6 to 12 cycles. Every individual sample yielded 2.5 million or more paired-end reads (each containing CDR3). TCRdb recomputed calls from the 5' RACE reads with MiXCR, one row per CDR3 protein. The sample holds 1.5 million to 2 million distinct CDR3 sequences; around 48% are singletons and the top ten take around 2.1%. The sequence was collected from a woman aged 40 to 50 in good health. The V call is TRBV7-9, the J call TRBJ2-3; possibly TRBD1 for D (6 bases). Sequenced sample: blood. CDR3 in amino acids: CASSLKQGVLDTQYF. CDR3 bases: TGTGCCAGCAGCTTAAAACAGGGTGTTCTCGATACGCAGTATTTT.